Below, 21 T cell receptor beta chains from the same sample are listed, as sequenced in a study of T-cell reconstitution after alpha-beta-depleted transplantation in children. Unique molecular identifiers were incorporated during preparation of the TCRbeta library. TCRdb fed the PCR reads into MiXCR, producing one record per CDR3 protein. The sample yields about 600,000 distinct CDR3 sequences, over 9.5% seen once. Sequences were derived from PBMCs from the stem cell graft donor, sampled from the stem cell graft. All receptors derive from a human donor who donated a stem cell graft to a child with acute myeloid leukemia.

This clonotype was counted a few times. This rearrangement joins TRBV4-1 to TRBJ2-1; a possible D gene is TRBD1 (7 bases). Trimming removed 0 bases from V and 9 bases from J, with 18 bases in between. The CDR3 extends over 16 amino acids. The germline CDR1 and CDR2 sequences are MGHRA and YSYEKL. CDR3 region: CASSQDSAGGIGEQFF. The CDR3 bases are TGCGCCAGCAGCCAAGACTCGGCAGGGGGGATTGGTGAGCAGTTCTTC.

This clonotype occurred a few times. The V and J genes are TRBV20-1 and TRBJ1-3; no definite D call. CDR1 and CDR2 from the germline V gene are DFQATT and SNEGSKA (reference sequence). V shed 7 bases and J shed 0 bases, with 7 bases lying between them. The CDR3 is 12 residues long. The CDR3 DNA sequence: TGCAGTGTCAGGCGCTCTGGAAACACCATATATTTT. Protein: CSVRRSGNTIYF.

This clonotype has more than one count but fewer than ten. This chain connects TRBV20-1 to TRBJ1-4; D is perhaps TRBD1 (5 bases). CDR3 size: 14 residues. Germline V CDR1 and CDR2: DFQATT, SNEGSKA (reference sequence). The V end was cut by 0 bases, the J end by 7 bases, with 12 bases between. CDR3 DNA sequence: TGCAGTGCTAGAGATCGTCGGGGGAGTGAAAAACTGTTTTTT. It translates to CSARDRRGSEKLFF.

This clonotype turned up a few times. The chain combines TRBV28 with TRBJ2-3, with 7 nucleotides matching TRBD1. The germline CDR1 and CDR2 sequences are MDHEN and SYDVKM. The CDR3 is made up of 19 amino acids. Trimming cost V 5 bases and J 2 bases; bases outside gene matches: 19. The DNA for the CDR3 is TGTGCCAGCAGTACCACCCTGGATCCGGGACAGCACTTCACAGATACGCAGTATTTT. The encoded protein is CASSTTLDPGQHFTDTQYF.

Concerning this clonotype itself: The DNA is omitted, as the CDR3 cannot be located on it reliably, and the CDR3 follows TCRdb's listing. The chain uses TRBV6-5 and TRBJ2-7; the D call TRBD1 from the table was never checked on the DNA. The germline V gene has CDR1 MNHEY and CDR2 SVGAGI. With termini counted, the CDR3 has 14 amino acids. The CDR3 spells CASSSSTGPYEQYF.

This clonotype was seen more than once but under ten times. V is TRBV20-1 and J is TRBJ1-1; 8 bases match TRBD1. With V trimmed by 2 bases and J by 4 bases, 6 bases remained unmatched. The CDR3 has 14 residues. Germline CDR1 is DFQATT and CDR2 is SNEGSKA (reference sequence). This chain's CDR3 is CSARTQGARTEAFF. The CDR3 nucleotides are TGCAGTGCTAGAACCCAGGGGGCGCGCACTGAAGCTTTCTTT.

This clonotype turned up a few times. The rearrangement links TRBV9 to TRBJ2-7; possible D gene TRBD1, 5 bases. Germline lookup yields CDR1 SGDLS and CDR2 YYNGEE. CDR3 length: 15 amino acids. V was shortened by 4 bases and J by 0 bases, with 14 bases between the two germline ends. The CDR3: CASSPVGAYSYEQYF. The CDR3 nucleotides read TGTGCCAGCAGCCCCGTTGGGGCTTACTCCTACGAGCAGTACTTC.

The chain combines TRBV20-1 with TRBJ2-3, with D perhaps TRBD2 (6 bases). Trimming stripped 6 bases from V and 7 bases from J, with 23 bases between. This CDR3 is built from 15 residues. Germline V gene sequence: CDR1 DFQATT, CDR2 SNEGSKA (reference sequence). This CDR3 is CSAPPRGLGAHTQYF. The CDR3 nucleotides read TGCAGTGCCCCCCCCCGGGGACTGGGAGCACATACGCAGTATTTT.

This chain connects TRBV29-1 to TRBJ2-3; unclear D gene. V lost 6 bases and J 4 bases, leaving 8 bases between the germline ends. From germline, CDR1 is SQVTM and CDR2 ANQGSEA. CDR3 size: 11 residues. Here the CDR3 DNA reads TGCAGCGTCCCTATGGCAGATACGCAGTATTTT. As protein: CSVPMADTQYF.

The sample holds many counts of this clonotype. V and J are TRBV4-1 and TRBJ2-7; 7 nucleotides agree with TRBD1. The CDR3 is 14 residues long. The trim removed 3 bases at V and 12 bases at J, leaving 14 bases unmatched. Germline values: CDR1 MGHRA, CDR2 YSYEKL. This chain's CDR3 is CASSQSPDPGQLYF. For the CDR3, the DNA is TGCGCCAGCAGCCAGAGCCCCGACCCGGGACAGTTGTACTTC.

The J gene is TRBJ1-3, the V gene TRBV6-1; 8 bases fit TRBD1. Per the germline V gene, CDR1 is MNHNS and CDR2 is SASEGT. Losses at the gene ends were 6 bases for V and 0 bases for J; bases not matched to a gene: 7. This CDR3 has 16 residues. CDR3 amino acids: CASRALGQGSGNTIYF. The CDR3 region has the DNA TGTGCCAGCAGGGCCTTAGGACAGGGCTCTGGAAACACCATATATTTT.

The CDR3 DNA reads as TGCGCCAGCACCCCGGAGGGCGAACCCTGGGGTGAGCAGTTCTTC. Translated: CASTPEGEPWGEQFF. The V gene is TRBV5-1, the J gene TRBJ2-1, with a weak D call TRBD2 (6 bases). CDR1 is SGHRS, CDR2 YFSETQ, per germline. The CDR3 sequence is 15 residues long. Trimming took off 6 bases at V and 9 bases at J, with 22 bases between the two ends.

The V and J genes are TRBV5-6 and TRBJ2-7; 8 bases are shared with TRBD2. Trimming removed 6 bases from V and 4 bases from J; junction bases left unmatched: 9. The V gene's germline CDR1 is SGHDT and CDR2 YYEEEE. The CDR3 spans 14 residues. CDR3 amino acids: CASTRTSRPYEQYF. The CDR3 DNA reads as TGTGCCAGCACCCGGACTAGCCGACCTTACGAGCAGTACTTC.

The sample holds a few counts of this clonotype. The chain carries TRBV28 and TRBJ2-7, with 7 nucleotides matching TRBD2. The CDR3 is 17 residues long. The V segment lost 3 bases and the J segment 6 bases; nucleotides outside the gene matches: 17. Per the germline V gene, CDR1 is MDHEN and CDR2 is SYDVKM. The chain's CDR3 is CASSLGPLSGIRGEQYF. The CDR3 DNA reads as TGTGCCAGCAGTTTGGGACCCCTGAGCGGGATAAGGGGCGAGCAGTACTTC.

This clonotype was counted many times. The CDR3 nucleotides read TGTGCCAGCAGCCGGACATTCAATGAGCAGTTCTTC. Translation gives CASSRTFNEQFF. V and J are TRBV3-1 and TRBJ2-1; D may be TRBD1 (5 bases). V lost 4 bases and J lost 6, with 7 bases in between. The germline gives CDR1 LGHDT, CDR2 YNNKEL (reference sequence). This CDR3 comprises 12 residues.

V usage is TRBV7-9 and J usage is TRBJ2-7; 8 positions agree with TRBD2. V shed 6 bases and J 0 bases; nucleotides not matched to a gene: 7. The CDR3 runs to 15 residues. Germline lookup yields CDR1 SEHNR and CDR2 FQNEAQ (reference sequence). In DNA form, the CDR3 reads TGTGCCAGCAGTGATAGCGGGGCAACCTCCTACGAGCAGTACTTC. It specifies CASSDSGATSYEQYF.

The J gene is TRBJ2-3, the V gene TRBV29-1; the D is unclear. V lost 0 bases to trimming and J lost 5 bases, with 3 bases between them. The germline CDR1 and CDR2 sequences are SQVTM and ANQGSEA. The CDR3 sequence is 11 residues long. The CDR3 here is CSVEEGDTQYF. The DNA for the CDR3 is TGCAGCGTTGAAGAGGGAGATACGCAGTATTTT.

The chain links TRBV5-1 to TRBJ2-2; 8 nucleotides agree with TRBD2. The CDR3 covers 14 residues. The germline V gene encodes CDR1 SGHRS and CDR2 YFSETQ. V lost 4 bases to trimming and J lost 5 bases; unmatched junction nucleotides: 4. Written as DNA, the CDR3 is TGCGCCAGCAGCCCCTCGGGGGGGACCGGGGAGCTGTTTTTT. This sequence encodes CASSPSGGTGELFF.

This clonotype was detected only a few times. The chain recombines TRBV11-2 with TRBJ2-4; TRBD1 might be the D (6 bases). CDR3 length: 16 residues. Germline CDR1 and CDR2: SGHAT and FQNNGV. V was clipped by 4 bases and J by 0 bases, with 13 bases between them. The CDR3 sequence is CASSYRTDLAKNIQYF. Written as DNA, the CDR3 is TGTGCCAGCAGCTACCGGACAGACCTAGCCAAAAACATTCAGTACTTC.

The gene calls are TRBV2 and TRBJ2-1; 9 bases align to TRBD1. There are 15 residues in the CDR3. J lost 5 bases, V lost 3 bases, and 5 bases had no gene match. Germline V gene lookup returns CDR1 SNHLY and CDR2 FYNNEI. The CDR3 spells CASSDRQGGHNEQFF. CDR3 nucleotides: TGTGCCAGCAGTGACAGACAGGGGGGACACAATGAGCAGTTCTTC.

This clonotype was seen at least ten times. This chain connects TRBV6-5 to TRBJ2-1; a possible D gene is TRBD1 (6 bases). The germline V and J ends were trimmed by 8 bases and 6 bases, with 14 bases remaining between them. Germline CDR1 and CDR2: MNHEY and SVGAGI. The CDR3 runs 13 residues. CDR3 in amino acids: CASVRVGGNEQFF. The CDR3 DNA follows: TGTGCCAGCGTTCGGGTAGGGGGCAATGAGCAGTTCTTC.